This T cell receptor beta chain was observed in a study of blood T cell repertoires in COVID-19. Study-level information: Collection of acute and convalescent COVID-19 samples took place in the United States, Italy and Spain.

TCRdb's copy holds only in-frame clones and misses some; the assay was immunoSEQ multiplex PCR. The sample records some 220,000 clones, 87% being singletons. CDR1 MGHRA and CDR2 YSYEKL come from the germline V gene. Trimming pared 0 bases from V and 2 bases from J, leaving 4 bases between. There are 13 residues in the CDR3. Sequencing used peripheral blood. The receptor was derived from a woman in her late teens or twenties who had recovered from COVID-19. The J gene is TRBJ1-1, the V gene TRBV4-1; no clear D gene. In DNA, the CDR3 is TGCGCCAGCAGCCAAGACGGTAACACTGAAGCTTTCTTT. Its protein product is CASSQDGNTEAFF.